Following are 21 T cell receptor beta chains from one sample sequenced in a study of blood T cell repertoires in COVID-19. Clones were read by immunoSEQ multiplex PCR, and TCRdb kept only the in-frame ones, dropping some. The sample records about 180,000 clones, roughly 87% being singletons. Sequencing was carried out using peripheral blood. The receptors were sampled from a woman between 70 and 85 years old with acute or convalescent COVID-19.

This clone was seen a few times. The chain links TRBV20-1 to TRBJ1-2; perhaps TRBD1 as D (6 bases). Germline V lookup: CDR1 DFQATT, CDR2 SNEGSKA (reference sequence). V shed 3 bases and J shed 3 bases, with 14 bases lying between them. CDR3 length: 14 amino acids. Written as DNA, the CDR3 is TGCAGTGCTAGTAGGCGGGGGCCAGACTATGGCTACACCTTC. As protein: CSASRRGPDYGYTF.

The chain is built from TRBV9 and TRBJ1-4, with 10 bases identical to TRBD1. The CDR3 consists of 15 residues. CDR1 and CDR2 from the germline V gene are SGDLS and YYNGEE. V was clipped by 4 bases and J by 6 bases; unmatched bases: 6. This CDR3 is CASSPSGTGDEKLFF. The CDR3 DNA sequence: TGTGCCAGCAGCCCGTCCGGGACAGGGGATGAAAAACTGTTTTTT.

The genes are TRBV2 and TRBJ1-1; 7 bases line up with TRBD1. V lost 7 bases, J lost 3 bases, and 5 bases stayed unmatched. Germline CDR1 and CDR2: SNHLY and FYNNEI. This CDR3 has 13 amino acids. CDR3 sequence (DNA): TGTGCCAGCAACGACCAGGGGGACACTGAAGCTTTCTTT. Protein product: CASNDQGDTEAFF.

The chain is built from TRBV7-8 and TRBJ1-5; possible D gene TRBD1, 6 bases. The length of the CDR3 is 15 residues. Germline V gives CDR1 SGHVS, CDR2 FQNEAQ. Between the trimmed V and J ends, which lost 4 bases and 2 bases, there was a span of 12 bases. The CDR3 loop is CASSSQGGGNQPQHF. In DNA, the CDR3 is TGTGCCAGCAGCTCACAGGGAGGGGGCAATCAGCCCCAGCATTTT. Using reference TRBV7-8 and TRBJ1-5 for the parts outside the CDR3, the full variable domain is GAGVSQSPRYKVAKRGQDVALRCDPISGHVSLFWYQQALGQGPEFLTYFQNEAQLDKSGLPSDRFFAERPEGSVSTLKIQRTQQEDSAVYLCASSSQGGGNQPQHFGDGTRLSIL.

The rearrangement joins TRBV6-2 or TRBV6-3 to TRBJ1-5; D gene unclear. This CDR3 has 13 amino acids. The germline CDR1 and CDR2 sequences are MNHEY and SVGEGT. V lost 5 bases, J lost 3 bases, and 8 bases lay in between. CDR3 sequence: CASSNLDNQPQHF. Written as DNA, the CDR3 is TGTGCCAGCAGTAATCTAGACAATCAGCCCCAGCATTTT.

The chain combines TRBV6-2 or TRBV6-3 with TRBJ2-1; 8 bases map to TRBD1. Germline lookup yields CDR1 MNHEY and CDR2 SVGEGT. CDR3 length: 16 amino acids. V lost 5 bases to trimming and J lost 3 bases; unmatched junction nucleotides: 9. CDR3 sequence reads: CASSLPPGQGYNEQFF. Here the CDR3 DNA reads TGTGCCAGCAGTCTACCGCCTGGACAGGGCTACAATGAGCAGTTCTTC.

The chain couples TRBV29-1 to TRBJ2-3; perhaps TRBD1 as D (5 bases). This CDR3 has 14 amino acids. The germline gives CDR1 SQVTM, CDR2 ANQGSEA. V gave up 3 bases and J gave up 2 bases, with 12 bases separating them. CDR3 region: CSVDRVLSTDTQYF. CDR3 nucleotide sequence: TGCAGCGTTGACAGGGTTCTTTCCACAGATACGCAGTATTTT.

This clone was found once. The V call is TRBV27, the J call TRBJ1-2; D may be TRBD1 (6 bases). V lost 2 bases, J lost 2 bases, and 9 bases lay in between. Germline CDR1 MNHEY, CDR2 SMNVEV (reference sequence). The CDR3 is made up of 14 amino acids. CDR3 in DNA: TGTGCCAGCAGTTTAAACAGGGCGAACTATGGCTACACCTTC. Translating gives CASSLNRANYGYTF.

The rearrangement uses TRBV27 and TRBJ2-1, with TRBD2 identical over 9 bases. Germline CDR1 is MNHEY and CDR2 is SMNVEV (reference sequence). The ends lost 5 bases at V and 7 bases at J; junction bases unmatched: 12. The length of the CDR3 is 16 residues. CDR3 in DNA: TGTGCCAGCAGTGTCCGTGTAGCGGGAGAGGGAAATGAGCAGTTCTTC. Translated: CASSVRVAGEGNEQFF.

The chain has TRBV4-1 and TRBJ1-5, with D perhaps matching TRBD1 (5 bases). This CDR3 has 15 amino acids. Trimming removed 4 bases at V and 1 base at J, with 11 bases between. Looked up from germline, CDR1 is MGHRA and CDR2 is YSYEKL. The DNA for the CDR3 is TGCGCCAGCAGCCCGGGCAGGGCGAGCAATCAGCCCCAGCATTTT. Its protein product is CASSPGRASNQPQHF.

The chain couples TRBV19 to TRBJ2-3; 7 bases fit TRBD2. Germline V gives CDR1 LNHDA, CDR2 SQIVND (reference sequence). The ends lost 0 bases at V and 2 bases at J; junction bases unmatched: 5. The CDR3 spans 16 residues. This chain's CDR3 is CASSIDLGGITDTQYF. In nucleotides, the CDR3 is TGTGCCAGTAGTATAGATCTCGGGGGGATCACAGATACGCAGTATTTT. The whole variable domain, remainder taken from reference TRBV19 and TRBJ2-3, is DGGITQSPKYLFRKEGQNVTLSCEQNLNHDAMYWYRQDPGQGLRLIYYSQIVNDFQKGDIAEGYSVSREKKESFPLTVTSAQKNPTAFYLCASSIDLGGITDTQYFGPGTRLTVL.

This chain connects TRBV27 to TRBJ2-3, with D tentatively TRBD2 (5 bases). The germline V and J ends were trimmed by 2 bases and 0 bases, with 9 bases remaining between them. This CDR3 has 15 amino acids. Germline values: CDR1 MNHEY, CDR2 SMNVEV (reference sequence). The CDR3 region is CASSLNPGSTDTQYF. In nucleotides, the CDR3 is TGTGCCAGCAGTTTAAATCCGGGAAGCACAGATACGCAGTATTTT.

The rearrangement links TRBV6-5 to TRBJ1-1; 7 bases are a match to TRBD1. Germline loops: CDR1 MNHEY, CDR2 SVGAGI. J gave up 8 bases and V 5 bases, and 8 bases lay outside the gene matches. The CDR3 is 13 amino acids. CDR3 sequence: CASSHRDRTEAFF. The DNA for the CDR3 is TGTGCCAGCAGTCACCGGGACAGAACGGAAGCTTTCTTT.

The chain recombines TRBV18 with TRBJ1-1; 7 bases map to TRBD1. The germline V gene encodes CDR1 KGHSH and CDR2 LQKENI. The CDR3 contains 15 residues. V shed 5 bases, J shed 0 bases, and the junction held 6 bases outside the gene matches. The CDR3 nucleotides read TGTGCCAGCTCATTAGGGGGACAGTTGAACACTGAAGCTTTCTTT. This sequence encodes CASSLGGQLNTEAFF.

The rearrangement joins TRBV5-1 to TRBJ1-1; 9 nucleotides line up with TRBD1. The CDR3 covers 14 residues. Germline CDR1 reads SGHRS; CDR2 reads YFSETQ. Trimming at V came to 5 bases and at J to 6 bases, leaving 8 bases not matched to a gene. Here the CDR3 reads CASRQGAGGAEAFF. CDR3 bases: TGCGCCAGCAGACAGGGGGCAGGTGGAGCTGAAGCTTTCTTT. The variable domain in full, completed from reference TRBV5-1 and TRBJ1-1, reads KAGVTQTPRYLIKTRGQQVTLSCSPISGHRSVSWYQQTPGQGLQFLFEYFSETQRNKGNFPGRFSGRQFSNSRSEMNVSTLELGDSALYLCASRQGAGGAEAFFGQGTRLTVV.

A few counts support this clone. The rearrangement joins TRBV30 to TRBJ1-1; 7 bases fit TRBD1. Germline assignment: CDR1 GTSNPN and CDR2 SVGIG (reference sequence). V shed 8 bases and J 2 bases; nucleotides not matched to a gene: 11. This CDR3 contains 14 residues. The CDR3 nucleotides read TGTGCCCAGATGGGGACAGAGTTTAACACTGAAGCTTTCTTT. It codes for CAQMGTEFNTEAFF.

The rearrangement joins TRBV2 to TRBJ2-2; TRBD1 is a possible D gene (6 bases). V was cut by 1 base and J by 1 base, with 10 bases left in between. This CDR3 is built from 16 residues. Germline V gene sequence: CDR1 SNHLY, CDR2 FYNNEI. CDR3 coding DNA: TGTGCCAGCAGTGAAGTTGGGGGCGGGAACACCGGGGAGCTGTTTTTT. It codes for CASSEVGGGNTGELFF.

The chain links TRBV10-2 to TRBJ2-1, with 8 bases fitting TRBD2. This CDR3 comprises 15 residues. Germline loops: CDR1 WSHSY, CDR2 SAAADI. The V segment lost 8 bases and the J segment 1 base; nucleotides outside the gene matches: 7. CDR3 region: CASLSGSWSYNEQFF. DNA for the CDR3: TGCGCCAGCCTAAGCGGGAGTTGGTCCTACAATGAGCAGTTCTTC.

The V gene is TRBV6-2 or TRBV6-3, the J gene TRBJ1-2; D remains unclear. This CDR3 spans 17 amino acids. The germline gives CDR1 MNHEY, CDR2 SVGEGT. V lost 5 bases and J lost 8, with 27 bases in between. The chain's CDR3 is CASSPPSEGGKFEGYTF. CDR3 DNA: TGTGCCAGCAGTCCCCCATCGGAGGGAGGTAAGTTTGAGGGCTACACCTTC.

This clone was counted at least ten times. The gene calls are TRBV5-4 and TRBJ1-2; the D is unclear. CDR1 is SGHNT, CDR2 YYREEE, per germline (reference sequence). The CDR3 has 15 amino acids. V was trimmed by 0 bases and J by 4 bases, leaving 13 bases between them. The CDR3 DNA reads TGTGCCAGCAGCTTGGGTACGATTGGCAGCTATGGCTACACCTTC. It yields the protein CASSLGTIGSYGYTF.

CDR3 sequence reads: CASSQGQFTEAFF. Written as DNA, the CDR3 is TGTGCCAGCAGCCAAGGACAGTTCACTGAAGCTTTCTTT. The chain links TRBV4-2 to TRBJ1-1; D is possibly TRBD1 (5 bases). Trimming stripped 1 base from V and 4 bases from J, with 7 bases between. Germline values: CDR1 LGHNA, CDR2 YNFKEQ. The CDR3 has 13 amino acids.